This T cell receptor (beta chain) stems from a study of T cell responses to AZD1222 COVID-19 vaccine. Sequencing was performed with immunoSEQ multiplex PCR; in TCRdb, only in-frame clones are kept and a portion is missing. The sample has 150,000 to 200,000 clones, roughly 90% seen once. The CDR3 totals 19 residues. The V gene's germline CDR1 is LGHNT and CDR2 FRNRAP. The V and J ends lost 5 bases and 0 bases, in that order; junction bases with no gene match: 14. This clone was detected a few times. The receptor's source is an adult in good health. The chain combines TRBV12-5 with TRBJ2-1; 9 nucleotides match TRBD2. The input for sequencing was peripheral blood, taken on day 0 of AZD1222 vaccination. CDR3 in DNA: TGTGCTAGTGGTCCCGGAGTCAGCGGGAGGACAAGCTCCTACAATGAGCAGTTCTTC. Translated: CASGPGVSGRTSSYNEQFF. The whole variable domain, remainder taken from reference TRBV12-5 and TRBJ2-1, is DARVTQTPRHKVTEMGQEVTMRCQPILGHNTVFWYRQTMMQGLELLAYFRNRAPLDDSGMPKDRFSAEMPDATLATLKIQPSEPRDSAVYFCASGPGVSGRTSSYNEQFFGPGTRLTVL.